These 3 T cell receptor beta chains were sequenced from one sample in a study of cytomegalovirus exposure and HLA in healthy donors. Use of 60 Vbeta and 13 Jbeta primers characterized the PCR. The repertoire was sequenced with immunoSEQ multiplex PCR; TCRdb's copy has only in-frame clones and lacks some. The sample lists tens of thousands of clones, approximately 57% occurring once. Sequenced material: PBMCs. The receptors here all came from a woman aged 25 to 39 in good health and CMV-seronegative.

CDR3 DNA sequence: TGTGCCATCAGTGAGTTCCTCCCAGGTGGTACTACTGAAGCTTTCTTT. Amino acid sequence: CAISEFLPGGTTEAFF. The J gene is TRBJ1-1, the V gene TRBV10-3; D remains ambiguous. The CDR3 runs 16 residues. V lost 1 base, J lost 5 bases, and 17 bases lay in between. Germline CDR1 reads ENHRY; CDR2 reads SYGVKD.

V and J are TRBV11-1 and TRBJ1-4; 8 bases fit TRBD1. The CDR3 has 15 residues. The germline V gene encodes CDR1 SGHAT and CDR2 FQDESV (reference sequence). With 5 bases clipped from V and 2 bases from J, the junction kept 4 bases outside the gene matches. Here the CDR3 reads CASSPTGVTNEKLFF. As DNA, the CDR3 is TGTGCCAGCAGCCCGACAGGGGTGACTAATGAAAAACTGTTTTTT.

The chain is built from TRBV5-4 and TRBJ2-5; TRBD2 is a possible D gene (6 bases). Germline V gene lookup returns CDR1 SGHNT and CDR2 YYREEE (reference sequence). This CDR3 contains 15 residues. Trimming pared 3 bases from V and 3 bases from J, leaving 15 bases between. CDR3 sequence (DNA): TGTGCCAGCAGCTACCTCCGGGGGAGCAAAGAGACCCAGTACTTC. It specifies CASSYLRGSKETQYF.